Listed here are 27 T cell receptor beta chains from one sample, sequenced in a study of T-cell reconstitution after alpha-beta-depleted transplantation in children. Preparation of the TCRbeta library was carried out with unique molecular identifiers. TCRdb recomputed calls from the PCR reads with MiXCR, one row per CDR3 protein. The sample holds some 600,000 distinct CDR3 sequences; under 15% are singletons and the top ten take about 2.2%. The source material was PBMCs, mostly from graft donor cells, sampled 360 days after TCRalphabeta/CD19-depleted stem cell transplant. The receptors were sampled from a male patient younger than 18 who had a stem cell transplant for acute myeloid leukemia, so the T cells may come from the graft donor.

The gene calls are TRBV12-3 or TRBV12-4 and TRBJ2-2, with D unresolved. Trimming took 3 bases from V and 4 from J, leaving 12 bases between them. The CDR3 totals 15 residues. This chain's CDR3 is CASSFNPTGTGELFF. The CDR3 bases are TGTGCCAGCAGTTTTAACCCGACGGGCACCGGGGAGCTGTTTTTT.

This clonotype has a handful of counts. CDR3 DNA: TGTGCCAGCAGCTTAACCAGGTTCGGCTACACCTTC. The encoded protein is CASSLTRFGYTF. The J gene is TRBJ1-2, the V gene TRBV7-2; no firm D call. The V end lost 2 bases, the J end lost 8 bases, and 9 bases lay between the germline ends. This CDR3 spans 12 amino acids. In germline, CDR1 is SGHTA, CDR2 FQGNSA.

CDR3 protein: CASSRIVGGSREQFF. The CDR3 DNA is TGCGCCAGCAGCCGAATAGTGGGGGGTTCGCGTGAGCAGTTCTTC. The rearrangement links TRBV5-1 to TRBJ2-1, with a weak D call TRBD2 (6 bases). Trimming took off 4 bases at V and 9 bases at J, with 20 bases between the two ends. There are 15 residues in the CDR3. Germline CDR1 reads SGHRS; CDR2 reads YFSETQ.

The chain carries TRBV7-8 and TRBJ2-5; TRBD1 might be the D (6 bases). Between the trimmed V and J ends, which lost 5 bases and 4 bases, there was a span of 20 bases. Germline assignment: CDR1 SGHVS and CDR2 FQNEAQ. CDR3 length equals 16 residues. The CDR3 DNA sequence: TGTGCCAGCAGCGTAGGGTTTCTGGGGGCAAGAGAGACCCAGTACTTC. Protein: CASSVGFLGARETQYF.

This rearrangement joins TRBV6-1 to TRBJ2-7; D possibly corresponds to TRBD2 (5 bases). Germline V gives CDR1 MNHNS, CDR2 SASEGT. This CDR3 comprises 14 residues. Trimming removed 7 bases at V and 0 bases at J, with 13 bases between. CDR3 amino acids: CASKGGLSSYEQYF. CDR3 nucleotide sequence: TGTGCCAGCAAGGGCGGGCTCAGCTCCTACGAGCAGTACTTC.

The J gene is TRBJ2-1, the V gene TRBV4-3; 7 nucleotides line up with TRBD1. The germline V gene encodes CDR1 LGHNA and CDR2 YSLEER. Trimming took 0 bases from V and 5 from J; bases not matched to a gene: 7. This CDR3 comprises 16 residues. CDR3 sequence: CASSQDIWDSDNEQFF. CDR3 sequence (DNA): TGCGCCAGCAGCCAAGATATCTGGGACAGTGACAATGAGCAGTTCTTC.

This clonotype showed up many times. V gene TRBV14 combines with J gene TRBJ2-7; D uncertain. The germline V and J ends were trimmed by 4 bases and 2 bases, with 6 bases remaining between them. The CDR3 consists of 12 residues. CDR1 and CDR2 (germline): SGHDN, FVKESK. The CDR3 reads CASSLQPYEQYF. The CDR3 DNA sequence: TGTGCCAGCAGCCTTCAGCCCTACGAGCAGTACTTC. Full variable domain (rest looked up from reference TRBV14 and TRBJ2-7): EAGVTQFPSHSVIEKGQTVTLRCDPISGHDNLYWYRRVMGKEIKFLLHFVKESKQDESGMPNNRFLAERTGGTYSTLKVQPAELEDSGVYFCASSLQPYEQYFGPGTRLTVT.

V gene TRBV5-1 combines with J gene TRBJ1-1; tentatively, D is TRBD1 (5 bases). Germline-derived CDR1 and CDR2 are SGHRS and YFSETQ. The CDR3 is made up of 14 amino acids. V was shortened by 5 bases and J by 1 base, with 12 bases between the two germline ends. CDR3 loop: CASSGHSRNTEAFF. In nucleotides, the CDR3 is TGCGCCAGCAGTGGACATTCTAGGAACACTGAAGCTTTCTTT. The complete variable domain, with remaining parts taken from reference TRBV5-1 and TRBJ1-1, reads KAGVTQTPRYLIKTRGQQVTLSCSPISGHRSVSWYQQTPGQGLQFLFEYFSETQRNKGNFPGRFSGRQFSNSRSEMNVSTLELGDSALYLCASSGHSRNTEAFFGQGTRLTVV.

This clonotype has a handful of counts. The chain couples TRBV15 to TRBJ1-3; 8 nucleotides line up with TRBD1. The CDR3 has 17 amino acids. V lost 0 bases and J lost 4; bases outside the gene matches: 8. Looked up from germline, CDR1 is LNHNV and CDR2 is YYDKDF (reference sequence). The CDR3 reads CATSRDRGQGGGNTIYF. DNA for the CDR3: TGTGCCACCAGCAGAGATCGTGGACAGGGAGGGGGAAACACCATATATTTT.

Ten or more counts support this clonotype. The J gene is TRBJ2-1, the V gene TRBV28; 8 bases are shared with TRBD2. This CDR3 is built from 15 residues. Trimming removed 3 bases from V and 7 bases from J; junction bases left unmatched: 8. Germline V gene data show CDR1 as MDHEN and CDR2 as SYDVKM. CDR3 in DNA: TGTGCCAGCAGTTTTGAGAGCGGGAGCATTAATGAGCAGTTCTTC. Protein sequence: CASSFESGSINEQFF.

This clonotype has at least ten counts. The chain carries TRBV10-3 and TRBJ2-7; D remains ambiguous. Trimming took off 1 base at V and 4 bases at J, with 5 bases between the two ends. Germline CDR1 ENHRY, CDR2 SYGVKD. The CDR3 runs to 12 residues. The CDR3 loop is CAISEFGYEQYF. In DNA form, the CDR3 reads TGTGCCATCAGTGAGTTCGGTTACGAGCAGTACTTC.

With respect to this clonotype: Just one base apart from a much larger clone, this may be a read error. The rearrangement links TRBV28 to TRBJ2-1, with no clear D. This CDR3 has 14 amino acids. Looked up from germline, CDR1 is MDHEN and CDR2 is SYDVKM. V was pared by 0 bases and J by 8 bases, with 11 bases between. CDR3 bases: TGTGCCAGCAGTTTATGGGCCGTCTCCTATGAGCAGTTCTTC. Its translation: CASSLWAVSYEQFF.

The chain couples TRBV29-1 to TRBJ2-3; D remains unclear. The CDR3 loop spans 14 amino acids. The V end was cut by 3 bases, the J end by 1 base, with 11 bases between. CDR1 is SQVTM and CDR2 is ANQGSEA in the germline V gene. The chain's CDR3 is CSVDALRGTDTQYF. In nucleotides, the CDR3 is TGCAGCGTTGACGCTTTACGGGGCACAGATACGCAGTATTTT.

This clonotype showed up many times. The chain couples TRBV4-3 to TRBJ2-3, with TRBD2 identical over 13 bases. The CDR3 is made up of 18 amino acids. From germline, CDR1 is LGHNA and CDR2 YSLEER. Trimming took 3 bases from V and 3 from J; bases not matched to a gene: 9. This CDR3 is CASSQEGTSGNPTDTQYF. The DNA of the CDR3 is TGCGCCAGCAGCCAGGAAGGGACTAGCGGGAATCCGACAGATACGCAGTATTTT.

The chain uses TRBV6-1 and TRBJ2-1; 8 bases agree with TRBD1. The V gene's germline CDR1 is MNHNS and CDR2 SASEGT. CDR3 length equals 15 residues. V was pared by 5 bases and J by 6 bases, with 9 bases of the junction left unmatched. CDR3 amino acids: CASSRDRTVSNEQFF. The DNA of the CDR3 is TGTGCCAGCAGTAGGGACAGGACCGTTTCCAATGAGCAGTTCTTC.

V gene TRBV20-1 combines with J gene TRBJ2-7; possibly TRBD1 for D (5 bases). V was shortened by 3 bases and J by 3 bases, with 18 bases between the two germline ends. This CDR3 has 15 amino acids. The germline CDR1 and CDR2 sequences are DFQATT and SNEGSKA (reference sequence). The CDR3 loop is CSARAPRVGNYEQYF. CDR3 coding DNA: TGCAGTGCTAGGGCCCCCAGGGTGGGCAACTACGAGCAGTACTTC.

The chain is built from TRBV5-1 and TRBJ1-5; D is perhaps TRBD1 (5 bases). CDR1 SGHRS and CDR2 YFSETQ come from the germline V gene. V was clipped by 0 bases and J by 7 bases, with 11 bases between them. The CDR3 covers 14 residues. The CDR3 region is CASSLGGGVQPQHF. DNA of the CDR3: TGCGCCAGCAGCTTGGGCGGGGGGGTGCAGCCCCAGCATTTT.

The CDR3 nucleotides are TGTGCCAGCAGGTTATTCCGAAGCAATCAGCCCCAGCATTTT. Translated, it gives CASRLFRSNQPQHF. V is TRBV2 and J is TRBJ1-5; D is ambiguous. Germline lookup yields CDR1 SNHLY and CDR2 FYNNEI. The V and J ends lost 6 bases and 1 base respectively, with 10 bases between them. The CDR3 extends over 14 amino acids. The whole variable domain, filled in from reference TRBV2 and TRBJ1-5, reads EPEVTQTPSHQVTQMGQEVILRCVPISNHLYFYWYRQILGQKVEFLVSFYNNEISEKSEIFDDQFSVERPDGSNFTLKIRSTKLEDSAMYFCASRLFRSNQPQHFGDGTRLSIL.

By sample fraction, this clonotype is medium-sized. The genes are TRBV27 and TRBJ1-1; 7 bases are shared with TRBD1. Looked up from germline, CDR1 is MNHEY and CDR2 is SMNVEV (reference sequence). V shed 6 bases and J 4 bases; nucleotides not matched to a gene: 8. This CDR3 spans 14 amino acids. The CDR3 bases are TGTGCCAGCAGCTTAAGACAGGGTACCACTGAAGCTTTCTTT. It specifies CASSLRQGTTEAFF.

This clonotype was observed a few times. CDR3 loop: CASSLGGQGAKYGYTF. The DNA for the CDR3 is TGTGCCAGCAGTTTAGGTGGACAGGGGGCGAAGTATGGCTACACCTTC. This chain uses TRBV28 with TRBJ1-2; TRBD1 matches 11 bases. Germline V gives CDR1 MDHEN, CDR2 SYDVKM. The CDR3 is 16 amino acids. V gave up 2 bases and J gave up 5 bases; unmatched junction bases: 7.

This chain connects TRBV4-3 to TRBJ2-3; D is unclear. Germline assignment: CDR1 LGHNA and CDR2 YSLEER. Deletions cut 6 bases from V and 2 bases from J, with 15 bases between. The CDR3 sequence is 15 residues long. The CDR3 DNA is TGCGCCAGCAGGAATCACGGGCGGTCCACAGATACGCAGTATTTT. As protein: CASRNHGRSTDTQYF.

This chain links TRBV4-1 with TRBJ2-1; D not resolved. The germline V and J ends were trimmed by 0 bases and 9 bases, with 6 bases remaining between them. CDR3 length: 12 amino acids. Germline V gene lookup returns CDR1 MGHRA and CDR2 YSYEKL. The CDR3 sequence: CASSQEVSEQFF. The CDR3 region has the DNA TGCGCCAGCAGCCAAGAAGTTTCTGAGCAGTTCTTC.

The J gene is TRBJ2-5, the V gene TRBV20-1, with a tentative D call TRBD1 (6 bases). The CDR3 covers 15 residues. Germline lookup yields CDR1 DFQATT and CDR2 SNEGSKA (reference sequence). The ends were cut back, 3 bases at V and 5 bases at J, with 19 bases in the middle. The CDR3 DNA reads TGCAGTGCTAGGGAGCCAGGGACAAATTTGGAGACCCAGTACTTC. Protein product: CSAREPGTNLETQYF.

This clonotype was counted many times. The rearrangement uses TRBV7-8 and TRBJ2-7; possibly TRBD1 for D (6 bases). The CDR3 sequence is 13 residues long. The V gene lost 5 bases and the J gene lost 4 bases, with 12 bases spanning the gap. The germline V gene has CDR1 SGHVS and CDR2 FQNEAQ. CDR3 sequence (DNA): TGTGCCAGCAGCCCGCAAACAGGGTACGAGCAGTACTTC. It specifies CASSPQTGYEQYF.

This clonotype appeared a few times. The V and J genes are TRBV5-1 and TRBJ2-1, with 13 bases aligning to TRBD2. The junction had 14 bases not matched to a gene; V was cut back by 2 bases and J by 9 bases. The CDR3 runs to 18 residues. In germline, CDR1 is SGHRS, CDR2 YFSETQ. The CDR3: CASSFSNTSGRALSEQFF. CDR3 coding DNA: TGCGCCAGCAGCTTTTCCAATACTAGCGGGAGGGCCCTCTCTGAGCAGTTCTTC.

This clonotype turned up a few times. The V gene is TRBV29-1, the J gene TRBJ2-7; D remains unclear. Trimming took 4 bases from V and 0 from J, leaving 10 bases between them. The CDR3 is 13 amino acids. CDR1 and CDR2 from the germline V gene are SQVTM and ANQGSEA. The CDR3 region is CSVARHDSYEQYF. CDR3 nucleotides: TGCAGCGTTGCTCGCCACGACTCCTACGAGCAGTACTTC.

This clonotype was seen ten or more times. The junction departs from germline at one end; a sequencing error may be responsible. This chain uses TRBV7-7 with TRBJ2-2; D gene uncertain. Germline V CDR1 and CDR2: SSHAT, FNYEAQ (reference sequence). The CDR3 has 11 residues. The CDR3, as DNA: TGTGCTAGCAGACCTACCGGGGAGCTGTTTTTT. Protein: CASRPTGELFF.